One sample yielded the 32 T cell receptor beta chains listed below, sequenced in a study of blood T cell repertoires in COVID-19 (TCRdb year 2020). To prepare the library, the immunoSEQ multiplex PCR assay was applied. Imported from immuneACCESS, the table was reduced by TCRdb to in-frame sequences with V and J called. These copies leave out some clones; in studies compared against another copy, an unresolved V gene accounts for under half, and the cause of the remainder is not known. Here the sample has about 400,000 clones; 80% to 90% occur a single time. Around 10% of the sample is in the top ten clones. Sample: PBMCs or T cells enriched from blood (not recorded which). The source of these receptors is a woman between 50 and 59 years old who had recovered from COVID-19.

The rearrangement uses TRBV18 and TRBJ2-1, with 9 bases fitting TRBD1. CDR1 is KGHSH and CDR2 is LQKENI in the germline V gene. V was clipped by 0 bases and J by 4 bases; unmatched bases: 7. This CDR3 has 17 residues. In DNA form, the CDR3 reads TGTGCCAGCTCACCACCGCGGGGACAGGGTATATACAATGAGCAGTTCTTC. Its protein is CASSPPRGQGIYNEQFF.

The chain uses TRBV27 and TRBJ2-7; 9 nucleotides align to TRBD1. Germline trimming cut 6 bases from V and 6 bases from J; bases unmatched to any gene: 6. Germline V CDR1 and CDR2: MNHEY, SMNVEV (reference sequence). This CDR3 has 13 residues. This CDR3 is CASSVYRGLEQYF. The DNA for the CDR3 is TGTGCCAGCAGCGTTTACAGGGGGCTCGAGCAGTACTTC.

In this sample, this clone turned up once. The rearrangement joins TRBV5-1 to TRBJ2-1; 9 bases agree with TRBD2. The CDR3 is 15 amino acids. The V gene's germline CDR1 is SGHRS and CDR2 YFSETQ. The V gene end was trimmed by 0 bases and the J gene end by 7 bases; junction bases not matched to a gene: 5. This chain's CDR3 is CASSLALAGQNEQFF. As DNA, the CDR3 is TGCGCCAGCAGCTTGGCCCTAGCGGGGCAAAATGAGCAGTTCTTC.

For the CDR3, the DNA is TGTGCCAGCTCACCACAATGGGACAGGGACCAAGAGACCCAGTACTTC. The encoded protein is CASSPQWDRDQETQYF. The V gene is TRBV18, the J gene TRBJ2-5; 9 bases are a match to TRBD1. There are 16 residues in the CDR3. Germline loops: CDR1 KGHSH, CDR2 LQKENI. The ends lost 1 base at V and 0 bases at J; junction bases unmatched: 3.

Written as DNA, the CDR3 is TGTGCCAGCTCACTTCCAGGGGGCCCATTGACCCATGGCTACACCTTC. Its protein is CASSLPGGPLTHGYTF. The chain has TRBV18 and TRBJ1-2; TRBD1 aligns across 8 bases. With V trimmed by 4 bases and J by 6 bases, 13 bases remained unmatched. The CDR3 is made up of 16 amino acids. CDR1 and CDR2 (germline): KGHSH, LQKENI.

V is TRBV30 and J is TRBJ1-1, with D perhaps matching TRBD1 (6 bases). Germline-derived CDR1 and CDR2 are GTSNPN and SVGIG (reference sequence). V lost 3 bases, J lost 5 bases, and 16 bases lay in between. The CDR3 is 14 residues long. In DNA form, the CDR3 reads TGTGCCTGGAGCCCTAACAGGGAATTTACTGAAGCTTTCTTT. Its protein is CAWSPNREFTEAFF.

The chain has TRBV7-2 and TRBJ2-5; 15 bases match TRBD2. Germline lookup yields CDR1 SGHTA and CDR2 FQGNSA. The CDR3 is 19 residues long. V was pared by 5 bases and J by 2 bases, with 12 bases of the junction left unmatched. The CDR3 coding sequence is TGTGCCAGCAGCCGGGGACTAGCGGGGGGCCGGTTTATTCAAGAGACCCAGTACTTC. Protein sequence: CASSRGLAGGRFIQETQYF.

The chain combines TRBV4-3 with TRBJ2-3; unclear D gene. V dropped 0 bases and J dropped 4 bases, with 8 bases sitting between them. The CDR3 totals 14 residues. Looked up from germline, CDR1 is LGHNA and CDR2 is YSLEER. The chain's CDR3 is CASSQDRVADTQYF. The CDR3 nucleotides are TGCGCCAGCAGCCAAGACCGAGTCGCAGATACGCAGTATTTT.

The chain carries TRBV7-2 and TRBJ2-5; no reliable D call. Per germline, CDR1 SGHTA and CDR2 FQGNSA. There are 15 residues in the CDR3. V was shortened by 1 base and J by 1 base, with 10 bases between the two germline ends. The CDR3 protein is CASSLGDPFQETQYF. DNA for the CDR3: TGTGCCAGCAGCTTAGGCGATCCGTTCCAAGAGACCCAGTACTTC. Drawing the rest from reference TRBV7-2 and TRBJ2-5, the complete variable domain is GAGVSQSPSNKVTEKGKDVELRCDPISGHTALYWYRQSLGQGLEFLIYFQGNSAPDKSGLPSDRFSAERTGGSVSTLTIQRTQQEDSAVYLCASSLGDPFQETQYFGPGTRLLVL.

DNA for the CDR3: TGTGCCAGCTCACGGGACAGATACAATGAGCAGTTCTTC. It translates to CASSRDRYNEQFF. The chain recombines TRBV18 with TRBJ2-1, with TRBD1 matching 7 bases. Trimming took 4 bases from V and 4 from J; bases not matched to a gene: 1. Germline-derived CDR1 and CDR2 are KGHSH and LQKENI. The CDR3 consists of 13 residues.

The chain employs TRBV7-2 and TRBJ2-3; a weak D match, TRBD1 (6 bases). This CDR3 is 14 amino acids long. V lost 5 bases to trimming and J lost 10 bases, with 19 bases between them. Germline CDR1 SGHTA, CDR2 FQGNSA. DNA of the CDR3: TGTGCCAGCAGCCCGAACCCCACAGGGTACTCGCAGTATTTT. Translation gives CASSPNPTGYSQYF.

V gene TRBV7-9 combines with J gene TRBJ1-6; D remains ambiguous. V was clipped by 4 bases and J by 7 bases, with 17 bases between them. Germline CDR1 SEHNR, CDR2 FQNEAQ (reference sequence). The CDR3 covers 16 residues. This CDR3 is CASSSQHVLGNSPLHF. CDR3 nucleotide sequence: TGTGCCAGCAGCTCTCAACACGTCCTAGGCAATTCACCCCTCCACTTT.

Note on this clone: Other DNA sequences in the sample encode the same CDR3. V is TRBV28 and J is TRBJ1-5, with no clear D. Trimming pared 3 bases from V and 6 bases from J, leaving 6 bases between. The germline V gene encodes CDR1 MDHEN and CDR2 SYDVKM. There are 12 residues in the CDR3. The CDR3, as DNA: TGTGCCAGCAGTTTTTCCTCTCAGCCCCAGCATTTT. It is translated as CASSFSSQPQHF.

This sequence joins TRBV7-8 and TRBJ1-3, with D maybe TRBD1 (5 bases). The length of the CDR3 is 15 residues. V shed 7 bases and J shed 7 bases, with 20 bases lying between them. The germline CDR1 and CDR2 sequences are SGHVS and FQNEAQ. Written as DNA, the CDR3 is TGTGCCAGCATGGCTAAGAGACAGCTAGCGAACACCATATATTTT. Its translation: CASMAKRQLANTIYF.

This clone was observed a single time. The V call is TRBV7-9, the J call TRBJ1-6; D might be TRBD1 (6 bases). The CDR3 covers 16 residues. Germline lookup yields CDR1 SEHNR and CDR2 FQNEAQ (reference sequence). V was shortened by 5 bases and J by 9 bases, with 20 bases between the two germline ends. CDR3 protein: CASSLWSGGSGSPLHF. The CDR3, as DNA: TGTGCCAGCAGCCTCTGGTCGGGGGGCAGCGGTTCACCCCTCCACTTT.

This clone has more than one count but fewer than ten. The chain recombines TRBV15 with TRBJ1-2; D unclear. CDR1 and CDR2 (germline): LNHNV, YYDKDF (reference sequence). This CDR3 spans 21 amino acids. With 0 bases removed from V and 0 bases from J, the gap between germline ends came to 26 bases. The chain's CDR3 is CATSRDKLHEYGDGANYGYTF. DNA for the CDR3: TGTGCCACCAGCAGAGACAAATTACACGAGTACGGGGATGGGGCTAACTATGGCTACACCTTC.

V is TRBV7-2 and J is TRBJ2-7, with 12 nucleotides matching TRBD1. Germline V lookup: CDR1 SGHTA, CDR2 FQGNSA. The trim removed 4 bases at V and 4 bases at J, leaving 5 bases unmatched. CDR3 size: 15 residues. CDR3 DNA sequence: TGTGCCAGCAGCTATGGGACAGGGGGCGTTTACGAGCAGTACTTC. Protein sequence: CASSYGTGGVYEQYF. Using reference TRBV7-2 and TRBJ2-7 for the parts outside the CDR3, the full variable domain is GAGVSQSPSNKVTEKGKDVELRCDPISGHTALYWYRQSLGQGLEFLIYFQGNSAPDKSGLPSDRFSAERTGGSVSTLTIQRTQQEDSAVYLCASSYGTGGVYEQYFGPGTRLTVT.

In its sample, this clone was seen once. The CDR3 DNA follows: TGTGCCAGCAGCCCAGATCCCACCGGAAACACCATATATTTT. Translation: CASSPDPTGNTIYF. This chain connects TRBV11-2 to TRBJ1-3; no reliable D call. V was shortened by 5 bases and J by 4 bases, with 12 bases between the two germline ends. Per the germline V gene, CDR1 is SGHAT and CDR2 is FQNNGV. The CDR3 covers 14 residues.

V usage is TRBV19 and J usage is TRBJ1-3; no clear D gene. Germline V gives CDR1 LNHDA, CDR2 SQIVND (reference sequence). With 4 bases removed from V and 0 bases from J, the gap between germline ends came to 7 bases. The CDR3 spans 14 residues. In DNA form, the CDR3 reads TGTGCCAGTAGTAGATGGGCCTCTGGAAACACCATATATTTT. This encodes CASSRWASGNTIYF.

J is TRBJ1-3 and V is TRBV6-5; maybe TRBD1 (5 bases). Trimming left V 4 bases short and J 1 base short, with 11 bases between. The germline gives CDR1 MNHEY, CDR2 SVGAGI. This CDR3 is built from 15 residues. The CDR3 region has the DNA TGTGCCAGCAGTTCGCCCGGGGGGTCTGGAAACACCATATATTTT. Amino acid sequence: CASSSPGGSGNTIYF.

The V gene is TRBV10-3, the J gene TRBJ2-2; D remains ambiguous. Trimming removed 1 base from V and 0 bases from J, with 6 bases in between. In germline, CDR1 is ENHRY, CDR2 SYGVKD. The CDR3 is 15 amino acids. The CDR3 loop is CAISEYSANTGELFF. In nucleotides, the CDR3 is TGTGCCATCAGTGAGTATTCGGCGAACACCGGGGAGCTGTTTTTT.

The V gene is TRBV15, the J gene TRBJ1-2; 7 bases fit TRBD1. CDR1 and CDR2 (germline): LNHNV, YYDKDF (reference sequence). With 1 base clipped from V and 5 bases from J, the junction kept 16 bases outside the gene matches. This CDR3 is built from 18 residues. For the CDR3, the DNA is TGTGCCACCAGCAGAGTTTTACCAGGGGGTAGAGGCACATATGGCTACACCTTC. It translates to CATSRVLPGGRGTYGYTF.

This clone has more than one count but fewer than ten. The chain has TRBV19 and TRBJ2-3; D not resolved. The CDR3 loop spans 13 amino acids. Germline CDR1 is LNHDA and CDR2 is SQIVND (reference sequence). V lost 5 bases and J 4 bases, leaving 10 bases between the germline ends. The CDR3 DNA reads TGTGCCAGTAGTGTGACTCGGGCAGATACGCAGTATTTT. Its protein product is CASSVTRADTQYF.

The rearrangement joins TRBV2 to TRBJ1-2; 10 bases fit TRBD1. CDR1 is SNHLY, CDR2 FYNNEI, per germline. J was trimmed by 2 bases and V by 3 bases; bases with no gene match: 0. The length of the CDR3 is 14 residues. DNA for the CDR3: TGTGCCAGCAGTGAGGGACAGGGGAACTATGGCTACACCTTC. Amino acid sequence: CASSEGQGNYGYTF.

The chain couples TRBV12-5 to TRBJ1-2, with 7 bases lining up with TRBD1. The trim removed 5 bases at V and 3 bases at J, leaving 3 bases unmatched. The CDR3 runs to 13 residues. Germline V gene sequence: CDR1 LGHNT, CDR2 FRNRAP. This CDR3 is CASGRDRDYGYTF. CDR3 DNA: TGTGCTAGTGGTAGGGACAGAGACTATGGCTACACCTTC.

The V gene is TRBV6-5, the J gene TRBJ1-1, with a possible D match to TRBD1 (6 bases). The CDR3 has 14 residues. CDR1 and CDR2 from the germline V gene are MNHEY and SVGAGI. Between the trimmed V and J ends, which lost 2 bases and 5 bases, there was a span of 12 bases. The CDR3 DNA sequence: TGTGCCAGCAGTTACGATCAGGGGAAGACTGAAGCTTTCTTT. This codes for CASSYDQGKTEAFF.

V usage is TRBV11-2 and J usage is TRBJ1-1; D is ambiguous. CDR3 length equals 11 residues. V shed 5 bases and J shed 8 bases, with 9 bases lying between them. CDR1 is SGHAT and CDR2 is FQNNGV in the germline V gene. For the CDR3, the DNA is TGTGCCAGCAGCGAAGCGGAAGAAGCTTTCTTT. This sequence encodes CASSEAEEAFF.

This chain uses TRBV19 with TRBJ1-5, with 10 bases fitting TRBD1. The CDR3 is 14 amino acids. The V segment lost 8 bases and the J segment 6 bases; nucleotides outside the gene matches: 7. Germline V gives CDR1 LNHDA, CDR2 SQIVND (reference sequence). The CDR3 spells CASAGTGVGQPQHF. In nucleotides, the CDR3 is TGTGCCAGTGCCGGGACAGGGGTCGGTCAGCCCCAGCATTTT.

This clone was recorded only once. The rearrangement uses TRBV13 and TRBJ2-5; 8 nucleotides match TRBD1. Germline V gene sequence: CDR1 PRHDT, CDR2 FYEKMQ (reference sequence). V shed 1 base, J shed 4 bases, and the junction held 2 bases outside the gene matches. CDR3 length: 14 residues. The CDR3, as DNA: TGTGCCAGCAGCTTAGTTACAGGGGGAGAGACCCAGTACTTC. Residues: CASSLVTGGETQYF.

The rearrangement uses TRBV20-1 and TRBJ2-4; TRBD2 matches 7 bases. This CDR3 has 14 amino acids. Per the germline V gene, CDR1 is DFQATT and CDR2 is SNEGSKA (reference sequence). V was clipped by 3 bases and J by 6 bases; unmatched bases: 8. The CDR3 sequence: CSASPTGGGNIQYF. The CDR3 region has the DNA TGCAGTGCTAGTCCCACGGGCGGGGGAAACATTCAGTACTTC.

The rearrangement uses TRBV3-1 (or the pseudogene TRBV3-2) and TRBJ2-7; D ambiguous. The V gene lost 4 bases and the J gene lost 3 bases, with 22 bases spanning the gap. CDR1 and CDR2 from the germline V gene are LGHDT and YNNKEL (reference sequence). The CDR3 length is 17 residues. The chain's CDR3 is CASSRDRDKETDYEQYF. The CDR3 DNA reads TGTGCCAGCAGCCGAGATCGCGACAAAGAAACCGACTACGAGCAGTACTTC.

This chain links TRBV4-3 with TRBJ2-7, with 8 bases aligning to TRBD2. The CDR3 length is 18 residues. Germline CDR1 and CDR2: LGHNA and YSLEER. Unmatched junction bases numbered 13, after V lost 0 bases and J lost 3 bases. The CDR3: CASSQDSRRGGKVYEQYF. DNA for the CDR3: TGCGCCAGCAGCCAAGATAGCCGTCGGGGGGGGAAAGTCTACGAGCAGTACTTC.